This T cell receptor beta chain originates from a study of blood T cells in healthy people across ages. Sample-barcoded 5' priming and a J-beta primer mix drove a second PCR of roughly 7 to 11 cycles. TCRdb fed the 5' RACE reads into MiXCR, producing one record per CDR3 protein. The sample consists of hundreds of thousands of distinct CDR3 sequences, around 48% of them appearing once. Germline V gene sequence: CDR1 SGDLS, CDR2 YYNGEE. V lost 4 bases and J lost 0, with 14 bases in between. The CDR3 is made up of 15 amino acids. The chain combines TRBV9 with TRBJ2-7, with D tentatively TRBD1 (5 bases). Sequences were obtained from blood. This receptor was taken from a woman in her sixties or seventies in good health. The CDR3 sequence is CASSPRQLASYEQYF. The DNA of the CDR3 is TGTGCCAGCAGCCCCCGACAGCTGGCCTCCTACGAGCAGTACTTC.